This T cell receptor (beta chain) appears in the sequencing data of a study of T cell responses to AZD1222 COVID-19 vaccine. As for the study in general: Samples with a second dose at about 4 or about 12 weeks were pooled together. Study-wide findings and caveats: With two AZD1222 doses given, Spike-specific TCR breadth and depth both rose. It should be noted that donors were predominantly white British and more often female, and clonal diversity was possibly underestimated.

This table comes from immunoSEQ multiplex PCR, and its TCRdb copy is limited to in-frame clones, with some not included. The data hold over 85,000 clones, with roughly nine tenths observed a single time. In regard to this clone: Its antigen remains unknown.

The length of the CDR3 is 15 residues. The germline V and J ends were trimmed by 5 bases and 2 bases, with 16 bases remaining between them. CDR1 and CDR2 (germline): MNHEY, SMNVEV (reference sequence). This chain uses TRBV27 with TRBJ2-7; maybe TRBD1 (6 bases). The sequencing used peripheral blood, collected on day 0 of AZD1222 vaccination. The receptor was isolated from an adult in good health. The DNA for the CDR3 is TGTGCCAGCAGTCATACAGGGAAAGGCCCCTACGAGCAGTACTTC. Amino acid sequence: CASSHTGKGPYEQYF.